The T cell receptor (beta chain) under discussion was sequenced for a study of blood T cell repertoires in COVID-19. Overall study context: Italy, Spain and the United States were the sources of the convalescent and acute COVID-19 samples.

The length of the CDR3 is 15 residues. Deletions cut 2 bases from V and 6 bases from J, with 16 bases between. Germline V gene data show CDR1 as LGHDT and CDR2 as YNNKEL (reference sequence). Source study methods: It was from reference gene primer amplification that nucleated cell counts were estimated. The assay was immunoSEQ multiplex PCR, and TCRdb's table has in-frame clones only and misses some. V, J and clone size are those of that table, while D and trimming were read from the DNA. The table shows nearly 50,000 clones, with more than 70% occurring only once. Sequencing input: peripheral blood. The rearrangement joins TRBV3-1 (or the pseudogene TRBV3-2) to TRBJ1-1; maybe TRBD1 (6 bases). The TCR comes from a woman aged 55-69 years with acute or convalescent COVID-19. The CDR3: CASSQLLQGPAEAFF. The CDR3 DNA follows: TGTGCCAGCAGCCAACTCTTACAGGGCCCGGCTGAAGCTTTCTTT.